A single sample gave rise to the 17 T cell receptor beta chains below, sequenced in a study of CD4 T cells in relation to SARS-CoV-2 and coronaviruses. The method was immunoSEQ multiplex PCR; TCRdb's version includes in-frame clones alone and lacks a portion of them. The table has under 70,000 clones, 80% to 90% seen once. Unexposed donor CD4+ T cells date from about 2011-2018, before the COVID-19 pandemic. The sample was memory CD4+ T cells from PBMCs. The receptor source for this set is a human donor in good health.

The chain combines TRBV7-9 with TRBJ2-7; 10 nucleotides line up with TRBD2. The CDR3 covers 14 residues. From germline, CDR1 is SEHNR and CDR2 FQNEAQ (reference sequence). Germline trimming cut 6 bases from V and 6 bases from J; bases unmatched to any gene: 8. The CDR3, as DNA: TGTGCCAGCAGTTCCGGGACTAGCGCTGTCGAGCAGTACTTC. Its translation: CASSSGTSAVEQYF.

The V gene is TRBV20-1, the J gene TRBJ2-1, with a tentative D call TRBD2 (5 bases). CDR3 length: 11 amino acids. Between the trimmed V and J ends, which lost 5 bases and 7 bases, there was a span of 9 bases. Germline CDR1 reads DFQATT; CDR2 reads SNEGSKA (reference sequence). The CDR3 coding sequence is TGCAGTGCTGGTAGCGTGAATGAGCAGTTCTTC. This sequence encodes CSAGSVNEQFF.

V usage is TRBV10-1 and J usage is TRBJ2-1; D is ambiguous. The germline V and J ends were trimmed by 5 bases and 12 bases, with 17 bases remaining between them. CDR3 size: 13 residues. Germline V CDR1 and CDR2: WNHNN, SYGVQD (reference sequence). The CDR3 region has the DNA TGCGCCAGCAGTTCCTCGCTCGAATTTGGGCAGTTCTTC. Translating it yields CASSSSLEFGQFF.

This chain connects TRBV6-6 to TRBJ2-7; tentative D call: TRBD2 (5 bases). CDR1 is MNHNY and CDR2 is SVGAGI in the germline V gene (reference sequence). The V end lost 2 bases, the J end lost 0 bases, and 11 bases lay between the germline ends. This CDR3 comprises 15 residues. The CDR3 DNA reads TGTGCCAGCAGTTACGAACTAGGTATCTCCTACGAGCAGTACTTC. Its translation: CASSYELGISYEQYF.

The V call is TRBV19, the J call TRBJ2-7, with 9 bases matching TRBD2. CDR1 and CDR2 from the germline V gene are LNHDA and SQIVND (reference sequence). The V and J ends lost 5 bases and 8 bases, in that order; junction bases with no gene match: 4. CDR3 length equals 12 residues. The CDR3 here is CASSSTSGQQYF. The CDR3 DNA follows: TGTGCCAGTAGTTCGACTAGCGGACAGCAGTACTTC.

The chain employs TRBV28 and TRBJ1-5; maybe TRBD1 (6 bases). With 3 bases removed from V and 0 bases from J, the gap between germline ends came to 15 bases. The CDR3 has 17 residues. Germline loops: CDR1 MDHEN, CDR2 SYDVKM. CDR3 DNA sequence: TGTGCCAGCAGTTTCCGTTTGACAGGCAATAGCAATCAGCCCCAGCATTTT. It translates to CASSFRLTGNSNQPQHF.

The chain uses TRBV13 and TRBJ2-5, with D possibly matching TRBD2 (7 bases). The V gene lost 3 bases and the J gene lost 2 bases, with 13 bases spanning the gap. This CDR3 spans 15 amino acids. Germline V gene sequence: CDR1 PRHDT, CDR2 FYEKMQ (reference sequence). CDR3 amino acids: CASSFKQGGQETQYF. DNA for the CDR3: TGTGCCAGCAGCTTCAAACAGGGAGGGCAAGAGACCCAGTACTTC. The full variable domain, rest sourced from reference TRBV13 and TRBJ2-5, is AAGVIQSPRHLIKEKRETATLKCYPIPRHDTVYWYQQGPGQDPQFLISFYEKMQSDKGSIPDRFSAQQFSDYHSELNMSSLELGDSALYFCASSFKQGGQETQYFGPGTRLLVL.

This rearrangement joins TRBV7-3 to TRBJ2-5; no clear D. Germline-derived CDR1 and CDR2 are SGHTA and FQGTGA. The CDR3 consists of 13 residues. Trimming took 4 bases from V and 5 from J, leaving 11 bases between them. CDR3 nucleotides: TGTGCCAGCAGCTCCGAATTTGGTGAGACCCAGTACTTC. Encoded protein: CASSSEFGETQYF.

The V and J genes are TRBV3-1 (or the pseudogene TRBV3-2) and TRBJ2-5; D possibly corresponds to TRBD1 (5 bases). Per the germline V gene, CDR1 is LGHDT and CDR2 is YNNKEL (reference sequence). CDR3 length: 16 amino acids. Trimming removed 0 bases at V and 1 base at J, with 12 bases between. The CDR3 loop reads CASSQEVLDSQETQYF. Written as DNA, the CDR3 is TGTGCCAGCAGCCAAGAGGTGCTTGACAGCCAAGAGACCCAGTACTTC.

The CDR3 nucleotides are TGTGCCAGCAGTTCTGGACTAGCGGGAGGAGGGGTTAAGGAGACCCAGTACTTC. This sequence encodes CASSSGLAGGGVKETQYF. The J gene is TRBJ2-5, the V gene TRBV9; 14 bases are shared with TRBD2. The CDR3 spans 18 residues. Germline CDR1 reads SGDLS; CDR2 reads YYNGEE. The V gene end was trimmed by 5 bases and the J gene end by 5 bases; junction bases not matched to a gene: 14.

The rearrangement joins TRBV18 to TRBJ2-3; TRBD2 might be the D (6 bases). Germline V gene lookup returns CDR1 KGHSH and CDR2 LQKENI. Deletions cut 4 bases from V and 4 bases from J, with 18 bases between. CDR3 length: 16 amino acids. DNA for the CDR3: TGTGCCAGCTCACTTCGACCGGGACTTCAGGCAGATACGCAGTATTTT. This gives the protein CASSLRPGLQADTQYF.

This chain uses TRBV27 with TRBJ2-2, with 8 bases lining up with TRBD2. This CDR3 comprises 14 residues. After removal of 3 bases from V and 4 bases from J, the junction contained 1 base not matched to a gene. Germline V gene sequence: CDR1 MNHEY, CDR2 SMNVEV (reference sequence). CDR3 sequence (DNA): TGTGCCAGCAGTTTCGGGAGGGGCACCGGGGAGCTGTTTTTT. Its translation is CASSFGRGTGELFF.

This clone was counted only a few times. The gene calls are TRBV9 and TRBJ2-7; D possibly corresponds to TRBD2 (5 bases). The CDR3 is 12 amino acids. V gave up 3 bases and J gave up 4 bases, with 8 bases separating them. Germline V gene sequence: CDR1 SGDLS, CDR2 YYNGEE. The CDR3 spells CASSGRTYEQYF. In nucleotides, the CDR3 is TGTGCCAGCAGCGGGCGGACTTACGAGCAGTACTTC.

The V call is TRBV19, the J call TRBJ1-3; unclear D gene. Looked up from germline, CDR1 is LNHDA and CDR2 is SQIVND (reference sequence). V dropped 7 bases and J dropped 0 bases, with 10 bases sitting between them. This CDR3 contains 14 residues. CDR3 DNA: TGTGCCAGTACAGTCGGGATCTCTGGAAACACCATATATTTT. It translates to CASTVGISGNTIYF.

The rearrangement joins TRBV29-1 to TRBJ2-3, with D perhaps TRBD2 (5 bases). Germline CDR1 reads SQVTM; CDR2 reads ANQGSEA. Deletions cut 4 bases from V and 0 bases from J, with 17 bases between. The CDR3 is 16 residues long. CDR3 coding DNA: TGCAGCGTTGCCCAAATCCGCGGCGGGAGCACAGATACGCAGTATTTT. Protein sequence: CSVAQIRGGSTDTQYF.

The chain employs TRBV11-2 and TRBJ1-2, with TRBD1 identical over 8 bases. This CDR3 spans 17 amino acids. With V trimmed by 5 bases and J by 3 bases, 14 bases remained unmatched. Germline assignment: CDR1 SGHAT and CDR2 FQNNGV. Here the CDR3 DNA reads TGTGCCAGCAGCCCTCCGGGCAGGGGGCGCCCGGACTATGGCTACACCTTC. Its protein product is CASSPPGRGRPDYGYTF.

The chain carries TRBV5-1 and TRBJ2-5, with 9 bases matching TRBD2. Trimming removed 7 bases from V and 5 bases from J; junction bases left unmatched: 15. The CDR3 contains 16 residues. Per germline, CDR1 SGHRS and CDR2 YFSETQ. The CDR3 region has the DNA TGCGCCAGCTCCCAGGGCCCAGCGGGAGGCGGTGAGACCCAGTACTTC. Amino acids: CASSQGPAGGGETQYF.